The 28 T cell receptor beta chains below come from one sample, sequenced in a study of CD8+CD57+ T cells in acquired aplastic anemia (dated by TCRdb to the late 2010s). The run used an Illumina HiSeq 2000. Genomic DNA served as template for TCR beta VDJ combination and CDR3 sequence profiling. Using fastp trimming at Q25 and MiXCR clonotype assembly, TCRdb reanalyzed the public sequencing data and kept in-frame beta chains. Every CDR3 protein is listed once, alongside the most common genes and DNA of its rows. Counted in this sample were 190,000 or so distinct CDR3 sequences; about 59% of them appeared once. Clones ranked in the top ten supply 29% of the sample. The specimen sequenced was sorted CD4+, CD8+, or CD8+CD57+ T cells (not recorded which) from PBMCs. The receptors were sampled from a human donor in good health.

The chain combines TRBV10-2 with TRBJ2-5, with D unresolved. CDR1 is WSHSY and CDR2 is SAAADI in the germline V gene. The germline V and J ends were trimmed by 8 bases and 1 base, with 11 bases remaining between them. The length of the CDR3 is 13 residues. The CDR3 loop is CASSAQPQETQYF. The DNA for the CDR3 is TGCGCCAGCTCGGCACAACCCCAAGAGACCCAGTACTTC.

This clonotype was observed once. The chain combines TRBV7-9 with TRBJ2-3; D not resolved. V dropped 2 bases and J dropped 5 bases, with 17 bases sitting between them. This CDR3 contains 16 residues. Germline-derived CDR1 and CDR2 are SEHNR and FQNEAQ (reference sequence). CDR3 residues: CASSLNIAGSKDTQYF. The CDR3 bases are TGTGCCAGCAGCTTAAATATAGCAGGATCCAAAGATACGCAGTATTTT. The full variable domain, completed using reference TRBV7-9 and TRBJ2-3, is DTGVSQNPRHKITKRGQNVTFRCDPISEHNRLYWYRQTLGQGPEFLTYFQNEAQLEKSRLLSDRFSAERPKGSFSTLEIQRTEQGDSAMYLCASSLNIAGSKDTQYFGPGTRLTVL.

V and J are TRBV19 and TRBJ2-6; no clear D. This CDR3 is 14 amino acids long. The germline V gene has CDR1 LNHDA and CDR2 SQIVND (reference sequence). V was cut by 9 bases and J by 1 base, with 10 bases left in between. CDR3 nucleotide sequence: TGTGCCAGCCTGACACTTTCTGGGGCCAACGTCCTGACTTTC. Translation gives CASLTLSGANVLTF.

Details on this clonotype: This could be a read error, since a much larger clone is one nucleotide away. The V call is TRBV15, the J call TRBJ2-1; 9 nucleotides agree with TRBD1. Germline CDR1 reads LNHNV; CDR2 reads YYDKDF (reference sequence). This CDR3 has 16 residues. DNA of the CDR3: TGTGCCACCAGCAGCCCGGGACAGGGAAACTACGATGAGCGGTTCTTC. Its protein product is CATSSPGQGNYDERFF.

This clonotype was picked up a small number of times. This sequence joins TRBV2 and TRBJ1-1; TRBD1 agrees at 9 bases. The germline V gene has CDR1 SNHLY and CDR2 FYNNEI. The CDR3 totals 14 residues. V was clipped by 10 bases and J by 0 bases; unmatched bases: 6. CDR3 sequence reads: CAIGQGMMNTEAFF. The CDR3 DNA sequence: TGTGCCATCGGACAGGGGATGATGAACACTGAAGCTTTCTTT.

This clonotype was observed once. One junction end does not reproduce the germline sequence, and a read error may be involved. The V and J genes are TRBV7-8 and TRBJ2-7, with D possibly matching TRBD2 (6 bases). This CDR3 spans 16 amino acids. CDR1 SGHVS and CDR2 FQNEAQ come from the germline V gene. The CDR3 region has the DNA TGCGCCAGCAGCTTGGCCGCGGGGCTTGCTGCCTACGAGCAGTACTTC. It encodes CASSLAAGLAAYEQYF.

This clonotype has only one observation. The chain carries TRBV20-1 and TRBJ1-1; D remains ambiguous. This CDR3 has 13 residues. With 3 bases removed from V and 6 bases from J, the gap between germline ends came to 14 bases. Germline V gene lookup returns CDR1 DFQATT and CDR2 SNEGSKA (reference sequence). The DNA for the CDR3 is TGCAGTGCTAGGGACCGGGCGGACCCTGAAGCTTTCTTT. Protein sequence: CSARDRADPEAFF.

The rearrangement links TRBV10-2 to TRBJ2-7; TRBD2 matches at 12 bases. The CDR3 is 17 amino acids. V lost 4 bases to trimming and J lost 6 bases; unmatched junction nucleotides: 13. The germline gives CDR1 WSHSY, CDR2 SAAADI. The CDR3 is CASSAGLAGQGSGEQYF. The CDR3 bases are TGCGCCAGCAGTGCCGGACTAGCGGGACAGGGGTCAGGCGAGCAGTACTTC.

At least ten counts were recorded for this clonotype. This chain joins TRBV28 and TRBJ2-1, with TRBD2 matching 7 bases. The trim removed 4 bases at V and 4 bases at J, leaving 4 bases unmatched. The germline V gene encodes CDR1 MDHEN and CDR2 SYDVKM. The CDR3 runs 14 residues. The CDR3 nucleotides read TGTGCCAGCAGTTGGAGCGGGGAATACAATGAGCAGTTCTTC. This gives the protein CASSWSGEYNEQFF.

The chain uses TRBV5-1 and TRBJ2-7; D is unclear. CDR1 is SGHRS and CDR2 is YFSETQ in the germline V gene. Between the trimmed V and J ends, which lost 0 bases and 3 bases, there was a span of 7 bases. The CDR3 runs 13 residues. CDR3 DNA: TGCGCCAGCAGCTTGGATCAGGACTACGAGCAGTACTTC. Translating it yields CASSLDQDYEQYF.

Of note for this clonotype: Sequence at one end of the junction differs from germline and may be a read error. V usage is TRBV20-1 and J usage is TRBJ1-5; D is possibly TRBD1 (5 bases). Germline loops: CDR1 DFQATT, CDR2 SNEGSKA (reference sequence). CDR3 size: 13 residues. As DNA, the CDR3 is TGTAGTGCTGGTACGGGGGACAATCAGCCCCAGCATTTT. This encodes CSAGTGDNQPQHF.

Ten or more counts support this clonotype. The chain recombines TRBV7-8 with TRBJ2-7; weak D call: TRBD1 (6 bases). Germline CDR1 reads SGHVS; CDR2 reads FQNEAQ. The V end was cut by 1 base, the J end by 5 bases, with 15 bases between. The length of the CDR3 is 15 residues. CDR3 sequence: CASSLVGGNGDEQYF. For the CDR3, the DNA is TGTGCCAGCAGCTTAGTTGGGGGCAATGGCGACGAGCAGTACTTC.

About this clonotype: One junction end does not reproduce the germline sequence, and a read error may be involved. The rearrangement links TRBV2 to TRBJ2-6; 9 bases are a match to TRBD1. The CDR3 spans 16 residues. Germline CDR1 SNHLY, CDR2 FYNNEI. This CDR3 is CAGRTGAGSGANVLTF. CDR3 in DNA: TGTGCCGGCAGGACAGGGGCTGGCTCTGGGGCCAACGTCCTGACTTTC.

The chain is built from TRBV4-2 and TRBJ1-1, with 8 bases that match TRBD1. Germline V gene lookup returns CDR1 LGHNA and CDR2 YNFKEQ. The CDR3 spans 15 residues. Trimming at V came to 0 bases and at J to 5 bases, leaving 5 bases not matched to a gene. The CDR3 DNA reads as TGTGCCAGCAGCCAAGATCAGGGGGCACGGACTGAAGCTTTCTTT. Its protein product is CASSQDQGARTEAFF.

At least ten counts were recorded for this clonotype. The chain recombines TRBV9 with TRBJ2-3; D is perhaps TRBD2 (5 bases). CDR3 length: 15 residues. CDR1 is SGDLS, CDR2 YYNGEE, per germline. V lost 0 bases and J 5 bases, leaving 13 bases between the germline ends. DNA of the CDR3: TGTGCCAGCAGCGTAGAAGGCGGGTCCGGAGATACGCAGTATTTT. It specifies CASSVEGGSGDTQYF.

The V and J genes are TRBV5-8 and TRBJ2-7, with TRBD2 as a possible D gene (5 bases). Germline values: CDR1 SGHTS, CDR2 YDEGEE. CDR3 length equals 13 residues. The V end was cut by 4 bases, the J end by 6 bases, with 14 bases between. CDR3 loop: CASSKGLLSEQYF. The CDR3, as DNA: TGTGCCAGCAGCAAAGGACTCCTCAGCGAGCAGTACTTC.

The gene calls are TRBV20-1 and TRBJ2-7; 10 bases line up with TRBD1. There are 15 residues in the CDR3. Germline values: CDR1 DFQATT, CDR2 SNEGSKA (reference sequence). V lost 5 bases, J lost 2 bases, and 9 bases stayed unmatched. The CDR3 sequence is CSAPNRDRGTYEQYF. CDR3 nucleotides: TGCAGTGCTCCGAACCGGGACAGGGGTACCTACGAGCAGTACTTC.

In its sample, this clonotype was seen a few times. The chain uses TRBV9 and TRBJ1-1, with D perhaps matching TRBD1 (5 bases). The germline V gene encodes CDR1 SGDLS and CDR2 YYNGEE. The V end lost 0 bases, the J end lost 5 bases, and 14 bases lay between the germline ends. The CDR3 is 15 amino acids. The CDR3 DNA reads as TGTGCCAGCAGCGTAGGGCAACCAGGGAATACTGAAGCTTTCTTT. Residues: CASSVGQPGNTEAFF.

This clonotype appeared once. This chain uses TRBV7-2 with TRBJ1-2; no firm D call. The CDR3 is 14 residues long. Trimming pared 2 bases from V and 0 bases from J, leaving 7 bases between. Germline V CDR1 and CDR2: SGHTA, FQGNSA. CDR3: CASSLHGANYGYTF. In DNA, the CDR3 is TGTGCCAGCAGCTTACACGGGGCTAACTATGGCTACACCTTC.

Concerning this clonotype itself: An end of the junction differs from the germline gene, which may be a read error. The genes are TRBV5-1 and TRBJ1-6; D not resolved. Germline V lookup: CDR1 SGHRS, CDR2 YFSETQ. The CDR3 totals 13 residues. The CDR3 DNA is TGCGCCAGCAGCCCAAATCCGAATTCAGCCCTCCACTTT. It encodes CASSPNPNSALHF.

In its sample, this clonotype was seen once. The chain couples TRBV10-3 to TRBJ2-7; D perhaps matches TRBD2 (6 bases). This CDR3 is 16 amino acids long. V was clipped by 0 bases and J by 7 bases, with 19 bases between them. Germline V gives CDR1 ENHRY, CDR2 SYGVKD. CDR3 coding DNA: TGTGCCATCAGTGAGTCCTGGGACTCGACGGAGAAAGAGCAGTACTTC. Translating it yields CAISESWDSTEKEQYF.

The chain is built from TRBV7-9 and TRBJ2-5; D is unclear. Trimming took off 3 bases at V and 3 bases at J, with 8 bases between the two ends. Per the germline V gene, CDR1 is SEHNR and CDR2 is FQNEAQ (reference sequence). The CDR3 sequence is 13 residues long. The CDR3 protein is CASSFFLEETQYF. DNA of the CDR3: TGTGCCAGCAGCTTCTTTTTGGAAGAGACCCAGTACTTC.

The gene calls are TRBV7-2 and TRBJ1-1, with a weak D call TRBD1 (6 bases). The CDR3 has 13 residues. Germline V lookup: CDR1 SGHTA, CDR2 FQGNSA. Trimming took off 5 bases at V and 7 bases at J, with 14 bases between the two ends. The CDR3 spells CASSQDRDIEAFF. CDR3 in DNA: TGTGCCAGCAGCCAGGACCGGGACATTGAAGCTTTCTTT.

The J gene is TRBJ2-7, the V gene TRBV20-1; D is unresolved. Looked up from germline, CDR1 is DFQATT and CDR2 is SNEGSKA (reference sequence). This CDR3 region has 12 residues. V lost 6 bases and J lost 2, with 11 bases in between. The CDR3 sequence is CSAPIGPYEQYF. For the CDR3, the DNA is TGCAGTGCCCCCATAGGCCCCTACGAGCAGTACTTC.

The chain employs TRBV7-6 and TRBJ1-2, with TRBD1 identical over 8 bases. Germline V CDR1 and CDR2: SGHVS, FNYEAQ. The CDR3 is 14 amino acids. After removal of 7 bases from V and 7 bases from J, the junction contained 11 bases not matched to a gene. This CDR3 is CASTYTGGSVGYTF. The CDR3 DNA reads TGTGCCAGCACCTACACAGGGGGTTCGGTTGGCTACACCTTC.

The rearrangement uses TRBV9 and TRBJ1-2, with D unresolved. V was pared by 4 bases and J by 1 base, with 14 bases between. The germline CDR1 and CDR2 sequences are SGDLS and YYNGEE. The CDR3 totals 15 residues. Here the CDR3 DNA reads TGTGCCAGCAGCCCGCGTCAAGGGAATAACTATGGCTACACCTTC. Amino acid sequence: CASSPRQGNNYGYTF.

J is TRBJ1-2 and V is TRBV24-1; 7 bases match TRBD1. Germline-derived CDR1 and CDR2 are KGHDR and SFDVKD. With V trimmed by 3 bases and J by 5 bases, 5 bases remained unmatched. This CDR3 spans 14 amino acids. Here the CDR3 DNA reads TGTGCCACCAGTGATCCACCGACAGGGTATGGCTACACCTTC. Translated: CATSDPPTGYGYTF.

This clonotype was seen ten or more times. The CDR3 reads CASSLEQGSTDTQYF. The DNA for the CDR3 is TGTGCCAGCAGCTTGGAACAGGGAAGCACAGATACGCAGTATTTT. V and J are TRBV5-4 and TRBJ2-3; the D gene is possibly TRBD1 (6 bases). V was pared by 0 bases and J by 0 bases, with 8 bases between. CDR3 size: 15 residues. Germline V gene data show CDR1 as SGHNT and CDR2 as YYREEE (reference sequence).